These T cell receptor beta chains were read from a single sample in a study of cytomegalovirus exposure and HLA in healthy donors. Assay used: immunoSEQ multiplex PCR; TCRdb lists only in-frame clones, some missing. The sample contains about 160,000 clones, 75% to 80% of which appear only once. The sequenced sample was PBMCs. The receptors stem from a woman aged 45-65 years in good health and CMV-seropositive. Both conserved end residues are part of each CDR3. The order of the fields is J gene, CDR3 length, clone size, V gene, D gene, CDR3 DNA, CDR3 protein. A D gene is named only where the DNA matches it firmly. Some rows have no size entry. The others give once, few or many, or a class for an expanded clone.

j_gene: TRBJ2-2; len: 18; abundance: once; v_gene: TRBV2; d_gene: TRBD2; CDR3nt: TGTGCCAGCACCGGCGGGAGGGGTTGGATGGTCAATACCGGGGAGCTGTTTTTT; CDR3aa: CASTGGRGWMVNTGELFF
j_gene: TRBJ1-2; len: 18; abundance: .; v_gene: TRBV7-2; d_gene: TRBD1; CDR3nt: TGTGCCAGCAGCTCCAGAAGTCCCGGGACAGGGACTAACTATGGCTACACCTTC; CDR3aa: CASSSRSPGTGTNYGYTF
j_gene: TRBJ2-7; len: 15; abundance: few; v_gene: TRBV6-5; d_gene: TRBD2; CDR3nt: TGTGCCAGCAGTTACCAATCCGGGACTACTTTCGAGCAGTACTTC; CDR3aa: CASSYQSGTTFEQYF
j_gene: TRBJ1-2; len: 13; abundance: .; v_gene: TRBV5-5; d_gene: .; CDR3nt: TGTGCCAGCAGCTCCCCGAGTGCCGGGGAGGACACCTTC; CDR3aa: CASSSPSAGEDTF
j_gene: TRBJ2-1; len: 16; abundance: .; v_gene: TRBV11-2; d_gene: TRBD2; CDR3nt: TGTGCCAGCAGCCTAACCCTAGCGGGGGGCTCCAATGAGCAGTTCTTC; CDR3aa: CASSLTLAGGSNEQFF
j_gene: TRBJ2-7; len: 15; abundance: .; v_gene: TRBV5-6; d_gene: .; CDR3nt: TGTGCCAGCAGCTACCTGACAACCCTCTCCTACGAGCAGTACTTC; CDR3aa: CASSYLTTLSYEQYF
j_gene: TRBJ1-3; len: 14; abundance: .; v_gene: TRBV28; d_gene: TRBD1; CDR3nt: TGTGCCAGCAGTGGACAGGGGGCTGGAAACACCATATATTTT; CDR3aa: CASSGQGAGNTIYF
j_gene: TRBJ1-2; len: 13; abundance: .; v_gene: TRBV29-1; d_gene: TRBD1; CDR3nt: TGCAGCGTTGAGGCAGGGGGCGGGTGGCGCTACACCTTC; CDR3aa: CSVEAGGGWRYTF
j_gene: TRBJ1-2; len: 13; abundance: .; v_gene: TRBV7-9; d_gene: TRBD1; CDR3nt: TGTGCCAGCAGCCCCACAGGGGTGTATGGCTACACCTTC; CDR3aa: CASSPTGVYGYTF
j_gene: TRBJ1-2; len: 15; abundance: .; v_gene: TRBV5-1; d_gene: TRBD1; CDR3nt: TGCGCCAGCAGCTTGGAGTGGACAGGGGACTATGGCTACACCTTC; CDR3aa: CASSLEWTGDYGYTF
j_gene: TRBJ1-5; len: 17; abundance: .; v_gene: TRBV4-1; d_gene: .; CDR3nt: TGCGCCAGCAGCCAAGGGGAGGGGGGGCCTAACAATCAGCCCCAGCATTTT; CDR3aa: CASSQGEGGPNNQPQHF
j_gene: TRBJ1-2; len: 15; abundance: .; v_gene: TRBV5-1; d_gene: TRBD1; CDR3nt: TGCGCCAGCAGCTACGGACAGGGAGGGTTTGCTGGCTACACCTTC; CDR3aa: CASSYGQGGFAGYTF
j_gene: TRBJ2-6; len: 15; abundance: .; v_gene: TRBV27; d_gene: .; CDR3nt: TGTGCCATCCAATATGACAGCTCTGGGGCCAACGTCCTGACTTTC; CDR3aa: CAIQYDSSGANVLTF
j_gene: TRBJ2-3; len: 16; abundance: .; v_gene: TRBV7-8; d_gene: TRBD2; CDR3nt: TGTGCCAGCAGCTTAGCGGGGGGGAGTAGGCCAGATACGCAGTATTTT; CDR3aa: CASSLAGGSRPDTQYF
j_gene: TRBJ2-3; len: 16; abundance: .; v_gene: TRBV5-1; d_gene: TRBD2; CDR3nt: TGCGCCAGCAGCCGAGGTGGAGCGGGGAGTATGGATACGCAGTATTTT; CDR3aa: CASSRGGAGSMDTQYF
j_gene: TRBJ1-3; len: 17; abundance: .; v_gene: TRBV30; d_gene: .; CDR3nt: TGTGCCTGGAGTGTAAGGCTGGACTTTCGTTCTGGAAACACCATATATTTT; CDR3aa: CAWSVRLDFRSGNTIYF
j_gene: TRBJ1-2; len: 14; abundance: few; v_gene: TRBV5-6; d_gene: .; CDR3nt: TGTGCCAGCAGCTTGGAACAGAAATACTATGGCTACACCTTC; CDR3aa: CASSLEQKYYGYTF
j_gene: TRBJ1-5; len: 12; abundance: .; v_gene: TRBV15; d_gene: .; CDR3nt: TGTGCCACCAGGTCGAGCAATCAGCCCCAGCATTTT; CDR3aa: CATRSSNQPQHF
j_gene: TRBJ2-1; len: 13; abundance: .; v_gene: TRBV15; d_gene: .; CDR3nt: TGTGCCACCAGCAGAGATTATGAGTTGGAGCAGTTCTTC; CDR3aa: CATSRDYELEQFF
j_gene: TRBJ2-1; len: 15; abundance: .; v_gene: TRBV7-8; d_gene: TRBD2; CDR3nt: TGTGCCAGCAGCTTAAGGACTAGCGACTACAATGAGCAGTTCTTC; CDR3aa: CASSLRTSDYNEQFF
j_gene: TRBJ1-4; len: 15; abundance: .; v_gene: TRBV28; d_gene: .; CDR3nt: TGTGCCAGCAGCCCCCAGACCCATTCGGGGGAAAAACTGTTTTTT; CDR3aa: CASSPQTHSGEKLFF
j_gene: TRBJ2-1; len: 15; abundance: .; v_gene: TRBV7-9; d_gene: TRBD2; CDR3nt: TGTGCCAGCAGCTTTCGACGGGAGGGACGAAATGAGCAGTTCTTC; CDR3aa: CASSFRREGRNEQFF
j_gene: TRBJ2-7; len: 12; abundance: .; v_gene: TRBV11-2; d_gene: .; CDR3nt: TGTGCCAGCAGCTCGAGCTCCTACGAGCAGTACTTC; CDR3aa: CASSSSSYEQYF
j_gene: TRBJ2-1; len: 15; abundance: once; v_gene: TRBV27; d_gene: TRBD2; CDR3nt: TGTGCCAGCAGTTTTAGCGGGAGTATGTACAATGAGCAGTTCTTC; CDR3aa: CASSFSGSMYNEQFF
j_gene: TRBJ1-5; len: 17; abundance: .; v_gene: TRBV19; d_gene: .; CDR3nt: TGTGCCAGTAGTATAGAGGGTGAGCAGGTTTTTGGTCAGCCCCAGCATTTT; CDR3aa: CASSIEGEQVFGQPQHF
j_gene: TRBJ2-7; len: 12; abundance: .; v_gene: TRBV5-6; d_gene: TRBD2; CDR3nt: TGTGCCAGCAGTCGACTAGCGGGCGAGCAGTACTTC; CDR3aa: CASSRLAGEQYF
j_gene: TRBJ1-5; len: 13; abundance: .; v_gene: TRBV7-2; d_gene: .; CDR3nt: TGTGCCAGCGGACTACAAGGTAATCAGCCCCAGCATTTT; CDR3aa: CASGLQGNQPQHF
j_gene: TRBJ2-1; len: 16; abundance: .; v_gene: TRBV4-3; d_gene: .; CDR3nt: TGCGCCAGCAGCCAAGTTGAGGGGGAACTATCCAATGAGCAGTTCTTC; CDR3aa: CASSQVEGELSNEQFF
j_gene: TRBJ2-3; len: 16; abundance: .; v_gene: TRBV9; d_gene: .; CDR3nt: TGTGCCAGCAGCGACAACAGGAAAACCATCACAGATACGCAGTATTTT; CDR3aa: CASSDNRKTITDTQYF
j_gene: TRBJ2-3; len: 13; abundance: .; v_gene: TRBV2; d_gene: .; CDR3nt: TGTGCCAGCAAACAGGAGATCACAGATACGCAGTATTTT; CDR3aa: CASKQEITDTQYF
j_gene: TRBJ2-3; len: 13; abundance: few; v_gene: TRBV19; d_gene: TRBD2; CDR3nt: TGTGCCAGTAGGGGACTACCCACAGATACGCAGTATTTT; CDR3aa: CASRGLPTDTQYF
j_gene: TRBJ1-3; len: 16; abundance: few; v_gene: TRBV7-9; d_gene: .; CDR3nt: TGTGCCAGCAGCTTACGCGCCAGGGTCACTGGAAACACCATATATTTT; CDR3aa: CASSLRARVTGNTIYF
j_gene: TRBJ2-6; len: 13; abundance: .; v_gene: TRBV2; d_gene: .; CDR3nt: TGTGCCAGCAGCTCCTCTGGGGCCAACGTCCTGACTTTC; CDR3aa: CASSSSGANVLTF
j_gene: TRBJ1-6; len: 14; abundance: .; v_gene: TRBV19; d_gene: .; CDR3nt: TGTGCCAGTAAGTCGCAGGGGTATAATTCACCCCTCCACTTT; CDR3aa: CASKSQGYNSPLHF
j_gene: TRBJ2-3; len: 16; abundance: .; v_gene: TRBV10-3; d_gene: TRBD2; CDR3nt: TGTGCCATCAGTGAGTCGACTAGCGGGAGTGCAGATACGCAGTATTTT; CDR3aa: CAISESTSGSADTQYF
j_gene: TRBJ2-3; len: 14; abundance: .; v_gene: TRBV7-2; d_gene: .; CDR3nt: TGTGCCAGCAGTTTTGACAGAAGCACAGATACGCAGTATTTT; CDR3aa: CASSFDRSTDTQYF
j_gene: TRBJ1-5; len: 13; abundance: few; v_gene: TRBV18; d_gene: .; CDR3nt: TGTGCCAGCTCACCCGGGGTTCGGGAACCCCAGCATTTT; CDR3aa: CASSPGVREPQHF
j_gene: TRBJ2-5; len: 17; abundance: few; v_gene: TRBV21-1; d_gene: .; CDR3nt: TGTGCCAGCAGCAAAGCTTCTAGCGGGACAACCCAAGAGACCCAGTACTTC; CDR3aa: CASSKASSGTTQETQYF
j_gene: TRBJ2-1; len: 16; abundance: .; v_gene: TRBV27; d_gene: TRBD2; CDR3nt: TGTGCCAGCAGTTCTCTTGGGGGGGAGGCCTACAATGAGCAGTTCTTC; CDR3aa: CASSSLGGEAYNEQFF
j_gene: TRBJ1-1; len: 14; abundance: .; v_gene: TRBV29-1; d_gene: .; CDR3nt: TGCAACGTCCCTTCCTCTAATAGGAACACTGAAGCTTTCTTT; CDR3aa: CNVPSSNRNTEAFF
j_gene: TRBJ2-1; len: 12; abundance: .; v_gene: TRBV28; d_gene: .; CDR3nt: TGTGCCAGCAGTTTCCCGCAGATTCGGCAGTTCTTC; CDR3aa: CASSFPQIRQFF
j_gene: TRBJ2-1; len: 14; abundance: .; v_gene: TRBV5-4; d_gene: TRBD2; CDR3nt: TGTGCCAGCAGCCCTAGCGGGGGATACAATGAGCAGTTCTTC; CDR3aa: CASSPSGGYNEQFF
j_gene: TRBJ1-5; len: 12; abundance: .; v_gene: TRBV7-2; d_gene: .; CDR3nt: TGTGCCAGCAGCTTACCCCAGCAGCCCCAGCATTTT; CDR3aa: CASSLPQQPQHF
j_gene: TRBJ1-6; len: 12; abundance: .; v_gene: TRBV18; d_gene: .; CDR3nt: TGTGCCAGCTCACCCGGGGATGGTTTCCTCCACTTT; CDR3aa: CASSPGDGFLHF
j_gene: TRBJ1-5; len: 16; abundance: .; v_gene: TRBV7-7; d_gene: .; CDR3nt: TGTGCTAGCAGCTTAGGCGCGGGGAATAGCAATCAGCCCCAGCATTTT; CDR3aa: CASSLGAGNSNQPQHF
j_gene: TRBJ2-5; len: 18; abundance: once; v_gene: TRBV30; d_gene: .; CDR3nt: TGTGCCTGGAGTGTTCGTTCTTCGGTACGTTTTAACCAAGAGACCCAGTACTTC; CDR3aa: CAWSVRSSVRFNQETQYF
j_gene: TRBJ2-3; len: 16; abundance: .; v_gene: TRBV5-4; d_gene: TRBD1; CDR3nt: TGTGCCAGCAGCCTCGGTACAGGGGGCGGGACAGATACGCAGTATTTT; CDR3aa: CASSLGTGGGTDTQYF
j_gene: TRBJ2-1; len: 13; abundance: once; v_gene: TRBV10-2; d_gene: .; CDR3nt: TGCGCCAGCAGCTTACAGGGTTGGGATGAGCAGTTCTTC; CDR3aa: CASSLQGWDEQFF
j_gene: TRBJ2-7; len: 14; abundance: .; v_gene: TRBV5-1; d_gene: .; CDR3nt: TGCGCCAGCAGGAGGACAGTTACCTCCTACGAGCAGTACTTC; CDR3aa: CASRRTVTSYEQYF
j_gene: TRBJ2-5; len: 13; abundance: .; v_gene: TRBV25-1; d_gene: TRBD1; CDR3nt: TGTGCCAGTAGGGGGCCCCGAGGAGAGACCCAGTACTTC; CDR3aa: CASRGPRGETQYF
j_gene: TRBJ2-7; len: 14; abundance: .; v_gene: TRBV5-6; d_gene: .; CDR3nt: TGTGCCAGCAGCTTGGACTTACAGGGTTACGAGCAGTACTTC; CDR3aa: CASSLDLQGYEQYF
j_gene: TRBJ2-3; len: 13; abundance: .; v_gene: TRBV27; d_gene: .; CDR3nt: TGTGCCAGCAGGCCAACTAGCACAGATACGCAGTATTTT; CDR3aa: CASRPTSTDTQYF
j_gene: TRBJ1-2; len: 13; abundance: .; v_gene: TRBV7-9; d_gene: TRBD1; CDR3nt: TGTGCCAGCAGCTTACAGGGGGCGCAGGGCTACACCTTC; CDR3aa: CASSLQGAQGYTF
j_gene: TRBJ2-6; len: 13; abundance: .; v_gene: TRBV30; d_gene: .; CDR3nt: TGTGCCTTCTCGGGGGCTGGGGCCAACGTCCTGACTTTC; CDR3aa: CAFSGAGANVLTF
j_gene: TRBJ2-7; len: 16; abundance: .; v_gene: TRBV4-1; d_gene: TRBD1; CDR3nt: TGCGCCAGCAGCCAAGGCGACAGGGGACCCGCCTACGAGCAGTACTTC; CDR3aa: CASSQGDRGPAYEQYF
j_gene: TRBJ1-3; len: 18; abundance: .; v_gene: TRBV25-1; d_gene: .; CDR3nt: TGTGCCAGCAGTGAATATGAGGGAGGGTTGAGCTCTGGAAACACCATATATTTT; CDR3aa: CASSEYEGGLSSGNTIYF
j_gene: TRBJ2-3; len: 14; abundance: .; v_gene: TRBV5-4; d_gene: .; CDR3nt: TGTGCCAGCAGCTCAAGGACTGGATCGGATACGCAGTATTTT; CDR3aa: CASSSRTGSDTQYF
j_gene: TRBJ1-1; len: 13; abundance: few; v_gene: TRBV28; d_gene: .; CDR3nt: TGTGCCAGCAAAAGGGAGGTGAACACTGAAGCTTTCTTT; CDR3aa: CASKREVNTEAFF
j_gene: TRBJ1-2; len: 15; abundance: .; v_gene: TRBV27; d_gene: TRBD1; CDR3nt: TGTGCCAGCAGTCCAACCCGGGACAGGGGGCTAGGCTACACCTTC; CDR3aa: CASSPTRDRGLGYTF